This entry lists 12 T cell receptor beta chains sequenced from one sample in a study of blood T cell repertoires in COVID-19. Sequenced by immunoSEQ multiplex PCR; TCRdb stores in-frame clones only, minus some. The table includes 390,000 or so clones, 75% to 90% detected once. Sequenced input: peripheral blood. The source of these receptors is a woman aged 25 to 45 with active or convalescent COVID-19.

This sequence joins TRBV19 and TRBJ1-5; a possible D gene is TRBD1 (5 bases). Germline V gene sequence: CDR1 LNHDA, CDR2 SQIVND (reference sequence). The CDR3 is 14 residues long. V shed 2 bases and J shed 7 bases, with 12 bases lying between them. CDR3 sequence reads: CASSIPGRDQPQHF. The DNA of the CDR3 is TGTGCCAGTAGTATACCAGGGCGGGACCAGCCCCAGCATTTT.

CDR3 nucleotide sequence: TGCGCCAGCAGCTGGACAGGAGGATACAATGAGCAGTTCTTC. It yields the protein CASSWTGGYNEQFF. V and J are TRBV5-1 and TRBJ2-1; 7 bases are shared with TRBD1. V lost 3 bases and J lost 4; bases outside the gene matches: 4. CDR1 SGHRS and CDR2 YFSETQ come from the germline V gene. CDR3 length equals 14 residues.

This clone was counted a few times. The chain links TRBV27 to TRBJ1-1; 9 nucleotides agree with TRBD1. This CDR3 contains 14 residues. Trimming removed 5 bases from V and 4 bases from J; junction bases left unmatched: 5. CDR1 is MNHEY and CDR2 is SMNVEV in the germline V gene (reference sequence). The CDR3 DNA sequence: TGTGCCAGCAGTGCAACAGGGGGCATCACTGAAGCTTTCTTT. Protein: CASSATGGITEAFF.

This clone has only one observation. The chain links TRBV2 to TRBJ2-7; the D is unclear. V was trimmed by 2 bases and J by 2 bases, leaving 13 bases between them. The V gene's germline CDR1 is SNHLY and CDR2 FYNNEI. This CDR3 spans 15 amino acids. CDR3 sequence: CASSEPLDFPYEQYF. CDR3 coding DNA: TGTGCCAGCAGTGAACCGCTTGACTTTCCCTACGAGCAGTACTTC.

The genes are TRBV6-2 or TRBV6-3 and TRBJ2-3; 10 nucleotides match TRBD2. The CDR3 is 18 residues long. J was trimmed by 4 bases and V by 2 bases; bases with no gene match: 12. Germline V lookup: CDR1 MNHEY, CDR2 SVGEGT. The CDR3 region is CASSYDPSGGPRSDTQYF. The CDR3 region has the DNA TGTGCCAGCAGTTACGACCCTAGCGGGGGCCCGAGATCAGATACGCAGTATTTT.

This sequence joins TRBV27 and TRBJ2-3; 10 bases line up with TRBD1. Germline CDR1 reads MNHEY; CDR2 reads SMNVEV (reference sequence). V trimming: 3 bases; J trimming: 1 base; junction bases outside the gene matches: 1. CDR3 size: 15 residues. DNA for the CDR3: TGTGCCAGCAGTTTCGGGACAGGGGGCACAGATACGCAGTATTTT. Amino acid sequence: CASSFGTGGTDTQYF.

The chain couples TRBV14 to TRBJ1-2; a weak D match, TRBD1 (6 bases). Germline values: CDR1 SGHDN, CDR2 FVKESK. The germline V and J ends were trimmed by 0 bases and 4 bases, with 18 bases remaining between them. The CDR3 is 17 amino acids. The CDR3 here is CASSQDRRLQGSYGYTF. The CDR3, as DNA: TGTGCCAGCAGCCAAGATCGAAGACTACAGGGCAGCTATGGCTACACCTTC.

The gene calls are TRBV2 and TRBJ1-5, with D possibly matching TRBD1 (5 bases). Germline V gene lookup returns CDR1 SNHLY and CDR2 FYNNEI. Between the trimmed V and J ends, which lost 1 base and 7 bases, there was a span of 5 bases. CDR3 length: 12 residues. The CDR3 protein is CASSEGQQPQHF. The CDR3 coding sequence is TGTGCCAGCAGTGAAGGACAGCAGCCCCAGCATTTT.

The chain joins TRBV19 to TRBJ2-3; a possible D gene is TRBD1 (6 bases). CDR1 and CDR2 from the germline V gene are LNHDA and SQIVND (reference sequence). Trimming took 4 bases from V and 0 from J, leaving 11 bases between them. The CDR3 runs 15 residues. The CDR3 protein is CASSTGHLSTDTQYF. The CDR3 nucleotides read TGTGCCAGTAGTACGGGACACCTTAGCACAGATACGCAGTATTTT.

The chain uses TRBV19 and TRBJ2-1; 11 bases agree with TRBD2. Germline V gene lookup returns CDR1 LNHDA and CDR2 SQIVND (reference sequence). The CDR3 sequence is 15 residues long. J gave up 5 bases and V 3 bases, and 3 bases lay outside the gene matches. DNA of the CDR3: TGTGCCAGTAGTATTTGGGGACTAGCGGACAATGAGCAGTTCTTC. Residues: CASSIWGLADNEQFF.

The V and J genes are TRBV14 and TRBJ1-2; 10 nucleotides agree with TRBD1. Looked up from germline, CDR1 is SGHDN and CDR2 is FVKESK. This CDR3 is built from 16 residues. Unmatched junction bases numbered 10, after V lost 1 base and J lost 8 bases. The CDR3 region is CASSQALPGTGVGYTF. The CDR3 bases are TGTGCCAGCAGCCAAGCCCTCCCCGGGACAGGGGTCGGCTACACCTTC.

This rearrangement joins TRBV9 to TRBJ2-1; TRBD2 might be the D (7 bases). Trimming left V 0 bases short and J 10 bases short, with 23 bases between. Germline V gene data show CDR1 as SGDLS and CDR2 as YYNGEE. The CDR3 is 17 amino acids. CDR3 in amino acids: CASSVGVGGGSWEEQFF. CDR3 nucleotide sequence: TGTGCCAGCAGCGTAGGTGTAGGGGGGGGTTCCTGGGAGGAGCAGTTCTTC.